This is a list of T cell receptor beta chains from one sample in a study of shared clonotypes between healthy human individuals. Profiled with immunoSEQ multiplex PCR; TCRdb holds only in-frame clones, not every one. The sample gives some 1,400,000 clones, roughly 97% of which show up once; roughly 1.2% is in the top ten. The specimen sequenced was naive CD4+ T cells sorted from blood. Receptor source: a man aged 25 to 40 in good health. The conserved cysteine and the conserved F or W are not part of the CDR3 here. Each record gives: J gene, clone size, CDR3 length, V gene, CDR3 protein. Rows may omit the clone size; those that give it use once, few, many or a size class.

>TRBJ2-7|.|14|TRBV10-3
AISDPHQTAIYEQY
>TRBJ2-5|once|12|TRBV7-7
ASSPGGVRETQY
>TRBJ1-1|once|12|TRBV18
ASSPYSGDTEAF
>TRBJ2-7|.|13|TRBV10-3
AISAVGQSSYEQY
>TRBJ1-4|.|12|TRBV5-5
ASSLTGSLEKLF
>TRBJ2-2|.|12|TRBV5-1
ASSPTRNTGELF
>TRBJ1-5|once|12|TRBV7-2
ASSPGDRGLAQH
>TRBJ1-5|.|12|TRBV27
ASSLTGGNQPQH
>TRBJ2-2|.|13|TRBV28
ASSLRALSSGELF
>TRBJ1-1|.|14|TRBV23-1
ARSLGGRETNTEAF
>TRBJ1-1|.|14|TRBV7-9
ASSLPGQIGNTEAF
>TRBJ2-6|.|14|TRBV15
ATSSLGAGGANVLT
>TRBJ2-7|.|13|TRBV28
ASSPRASGRGEQY
>TRBJ2-3|.|11|TRBV5-8
ASGHNQGDTQY
>TRBJ2-7|.|15|TRBV28
ASTPGQGIRIHYEQY
>TRBJ1-1|.|13|TRBV11-1
ASSQQDRGATEAF
>TRBJ2-1|.|11|TRBV6-6
ASVSSSYNEQF
>TRBJ2-7|once|12|TRBV7-2
ASSLSLGTYEQY
>TRBJ1-5|.|14|TRBV28
ASSSPGVGSNQPQH
>TRBJ1-1|once|11|TRBV5-1
ASNTDRDTEAF
>TRBJ2-2|.|13|TRBV28
ASSLLPKGTGELF
>TRBJ2-4|.|12|TRBV14
ASSRQTEGDIQY
>TRBJ2-7|once|13|TRBV5-1
ASSLAALSDYEQY
>TRBJ2-7|.|13|TRBV5-6
ASSLVPGRTREQY
>TRBJ2-1|.|11|TRBV11-3
ASSWSSYNEQF
>TRBJ1-3|.|14|TRBV28
ASSNLQGFSGNTIY
>TRBJ2-2|.|13|TRBV5-6
ASSFTGYNTGELF
>TRBJ2-7|.|11|TRBV27
ASRGQGYYEQY
>TRBJ2-1|.|13|TRBV29-1
SVEEPGEGHNEQF
>TRBJ1-4|.|14|TRBV4-3
ASSQDWGRDGRKLF
>TRBJ2-5|.|13|TRBV12-5
ASGAPDRDQETQY
>TRBJ1-2|.|15|TRBV19
ASSMGPGMSPRYGYT
>TRBJ2-3|.|11|TRBV5-6
ASSLGLTDTQY
>TRBJ2-7|.|15|TRBV7-9
ASSFGTSGRAVFEQY
>TRBJ1-1|.|12|TRBV7-9
ASSLGYEGAFAF
>TRBJ2-6|.|13|TRBV27
ASTQARLGANVLT
>TRBJ2-1|.|13|TRBV10-2
ASRDLGRAYNEQF
>TRBJ2-5|.|12|TRBV6-5
ASSYSQGQETQY
>TRBJ2-7|.|12|TRBV15
ATSRDRGAYEQY
>TRBJ1-5|once|14|TRBV5-1
ASSPGQGGMNQPQH
>TRBJ2-2|.|13|TRBV28
ASTRTGLSAGELF
>TRBJ1-5|.|11|TRBV14
ASSGDLNQPQH
>TRBJ2-5|.|14|TRBV9
ASSPGGGRIPGAQY
>TRBJ2-7|.|14|TRBV19
ASSPSPDRVSYEQY
>TRBJ2-3|.|14|TRBV7-6
ASSLMAGGPADTQY
>TRBJ2-1|.|12|TRBV27
ASSPSRSTNEQF
>TRBJ2-3|.|14|TRBV7-9
ASRHQQGARTDTQY
>TRBJ2-3|.|13|TRBV18
ASSLLGQGPDTQY
>TRBJ1-1|.|12|TRBV10-3
AIRETGRDTEAF
>TRBJ2-7|.|18|TRBV5-1
ASSTKPGGAPSGRSYEQY
>TRBJ2-1|.|14|TRBV4-1
ASSPLGLAGYNEQF
>TRBJ2-7|.|10|TRBV2
ASSVGGRAPY
>TRBJ1-1|.|16|TRBV7-2
ASRLTDFSGAAGTEAF
>TRBJ2-7|.|14|TRBV7-9
ASSQGQNILSYEQY
>TRBJ2-4|.|12|TRBV30
AWSVGLAKNIQY
>TRBJ2-1|.|11|TRBV7-8
ASSPPVGQGRF
>TRBJ2-1|once|11|TRBV5-1
ASSLTRVNEQF